Included here is one T cell receptor beta chain sequence, with context. These data come from a study of blood T cell repertoires in COVID-19. Study in general: T cells, B-cell-depleted T cells, or PBMCs provided the cDNA or gDNA that served as material.

As processed by the authors: Using reference gene primer amplification, nucleated cell counts were estimated. Profiling relied on immunoSEQ multiplex PCR, and the TCRdb table lists in-frame clones only, not all of them. V and J calls and clone size follow that table, whereas D and trimming were derived from the DNA. The sample lists 90,000 to 120,000 clones; roughly nine tenths were seen once. This receptor was identified in a man aged 35-49 years with active or convalescent COVID-19. Sample: peripheral blood.

The CDR3 here is CASSFGTGIMNTEAFF. Here the CDR3 DNA reads TGCGCCAGCAGCTTCGGGACAGGGATTATGAACACTGAAGCTTTCTTT. V gene TRBV5-1 combines with J gene TRBJ1-1; TRBD1 matches 9 bases. This CDR3 contains 16 residues. Germline CDR1 and CDR2: SGHRS and YFSETQ. V trimming: 2 bases; J trimming: 0 bases; junction bases outside the gene matches: 5.